The 17 T cell receptor beta chains listed next were all sequenced from one sample in a study of T cells in Graves' hyperthyroidism and ophthalmopathy. Amplified TCR beta CDR3 regions derived from RNA transcripts. Primed by the HTBI set, a first-round RT-PCR was run on the TCR CDR3. Each CDR3 protein gets one entry after TCRdb re-called the multiplex PCR reads with MiXCR. Of approximately 870,000 distinct CDR3 sequences in the sample, 35% to 45% were seen once. The sample was blood. Receptors originate from a man aged 18-30 years with Graves' hyperthyroidism.

There are many counts of this clonotype. This rearrangement joins TRBV29-1 to TRBJ2-2; TRBD1 aligns across 10 bases. This CDR3 has 14 amino acids. Losses at the gene ends were 6 bases for V and 5 bases for J; bases not matched to a gene: 6. From germline, CDR1 is SQVTM and CDR2 ANQGSEA. The CDR3 sequence is CSVPDRGRTGELFF. CDR3 coding DNA: TGCAGCGTCCCTGACAGGGGGCGGACCGGGGAGCTGTTTTTT.

This clonotype was seen only a few times. The chain is built from TRBV7-2 and TRBJ1-4, with D perhaps TRBD1 (6 bases). The germline V gene has CDR1 SGHTA and CDR2 FQGNSA. Trimming stripped 1 base from V and 5 bases from J, with 14 bases between. The CDR3 is made up of 16 amino acids. This chain's CDR3 is CASSLVGPGANEKLFF. The CDR3 coding sequence is TGTGCCAGCAGCTTAGTAGGGCCAGGGGCGAATGAAAAACTGTTTTTT.

J is TRBJ2-7 and V is TRBV5-1, with TRBD2 matching over 8 bases. The CDR3 sequence is 17 residues long. V was clipped by 0 bases and J by 7 bases; unmatched bases: 15. CDR1 SGHRS and CDR2 YFSETQ come from the germline V gene. The CDR3 loop is CASSLGAPGLDSYEQYF. CDR3 DNA: TGCGCCAGCAGCTTGGGCGCACCGGGACTAGATAGCTATGAGCAGTACTTC.

This clonotype turned up a few times. The V gene is TRBV7-9, the J gene TRBJ1-2; TRBD1 matches at 8 bases. The trim removed 5 bases at V and 7 bases at J, leaving 18 bases unmatched. The CDR3 has 17 residues. Germline assignment: CDR1 SEHNR and CDR2 FQNEAQ (reference sequence). The CDR3 coding sequence is TGTGCCAGCAGCCAAGGCAGTGGGTGGCAGGGGGCGTTTGGCTACACCTTC. Its translation: CASSQGSGWQGAFGYTF. Together with reference TRBV7-9 and TRBJ1-2, the CDR3 gives the full variable domain: DTGVSQNPRHKITKRGQNVTFRCDPISEHNRLYWYRQTLGQGPEFLTYFQNEAQLEKSRLLSDRFSAERPKGSFSTLEIQRTEQGDSAMYLCASSQGSGWQGAFGYTFGSGTRLTVV.

The chain recombines TRBV5-1 with TRBJ1-1; tentatively, D is TRBD1 (6 bases). CDR1 is SGHRS and CDR2 is YFSETQ in the germline V gene. The V gene lost 3 bases and the J gene lost 4 bases, with 16 bases spanning the gap. The CDR3 runs 15 residues. CDR3 coding DNA: TGCGCCAGCAGCTCATGGACAGCGTGGGGCACTGAAGCTTTCTTT. Protein sequence: CASSSWTAWGTEAFF.

There are many counts of this clonotype. This chain uses TRBV11-2 with TRBJ2-7; D ambiguous. Germline V gene data show CDR1 as SGHAT and CDR2 as FQNNGV. The CDR3 covers 12 residues. V dropped 3 bases and J dropped 2 bases, with 5 bases sitting between them. Here the CDR3 reads CASSFRPYEQYF. The CDR3, as DNA: TGTGCCAGCAGCTTCAGGCCCTACGAGCAGTACTTC.

This clonotype has ten or more counts. The gene calls are TRBV2 and TRBJ2-7, with TRBD1 identical over 8 bases. This CDR3 has 14 amino acids. Germline V gene lookup returns CDR1 SNHLY and CDR2 FYNNEI. Trimming cost V 4 bases and J 6 bases; bases outside gene matches: 8. CDR3 sequence reads: CASSGDRGPSEQYF. In DNA, the CDR3 is TGTGCCAGCAGTGGAGACAGGGGTCCTTCCGAGCAGTACTTC.

The rearrangement uses TRBV5-6 and TRBJ1-1, with D perhaps TRBD1 (5 bases). V lost 3 bases and J 10 bases, leaving 13 bases between the germline ends. Germline CDR1 reads SGHDT; CDR2 reads YYEEEE. This CDR3 comprises 12 residues. The CDR3 DNA sequence: TGTGCCAGCAGCTCCGGGGGATGGGTAGCTTTCTTT. It is translated as CASSSGGWVAFF.

This clonotype was seen many times. The V call is TRBV19, the J call TRBJ1-2; maybe TRBD1 (5 bases). The V gene's germline CDR1 is LNHDA and CDR2 SQIVND (reference sequence). V was clipped by 3 bases and J by 6 bases, with 11 bases between them. The CDR3 runs 13 residues. The CDR3 sequence is CASSIQAGNGYTF. The CDR3 DNA follows: TGTGCCAGTAGTATTCAGGCAGGGAATGGCTACACCTTC.

The rearrangement links TRBV29-1 to TRBJ2-7; D uncertain. This CDR3 contains 12 residues. The ends were cut back, 8 bases at V and 1 base at J, with 12 bases in the middle. Germline V lookup: CDR1 SQVTM, CDR2 ANQGSEA. The CDR3 spells CSLDPLSYEQYF. DNA for the CDR3: TGCAGCCTAGACCCACTTTCCTACGAGCAGTACTTC.

This clonotype was counted a few times. This could be a read error, since a much larger clone is one nucleotide away. The chain couples TRBV10-3 to TRBJ2-7, with a tentative D call TRBD2 (5 bases). The CDR3 runs to 11 residues. The V end was cut by 2 bases, the J end by 10 bases, with 9 bases between. Germline V lookup: CDR1 ENHRY, CDR2 SYGVKD. The CDR3: CAISEEGAQYF. CDR3 nucleotide sequence: TGTGCCATCAGTGAGGAGGGAGCACAGTACTTC.

This clonotype was counted at least ten times. This rearrangement joins TRBV20-1 to TRBJ2-6, with 9 nucleotides matching TRBD1. Germline V gives CDR1 DFQATT, CDR2 SNEGSKA (reference sequence). V gave up 5 bases and J gave up 0 bases; unmatched junction bases: 5. The CDR3 contains 16 residues. The CDR3 sequence: CSALTGGNSGANVLTF. The CDR3 region has the DNA TGCAGTGCTCTAACAGGGGGCAACTCTGGGGCCAACGTCCTGACTTTC.

This chain uses TRBV5-4 with TRBJ1-6, with 11 nucleotides matching TRBD1. Germline V gene data show CDR1 as SGHNT and CDR2 as YYREEE (reference sequence). The trim removed 3 bases at V and 13 bases at J, leaving 3 bases unmatched. This CDR3 has 13 amino acids. The CDR3 DNA follows: TGTGCCAGCAGCTCCCGGGACAGGGGGCCCCTCCACTTT. Its protein product is CASSSRDRGPLHF.

This sequence joins TRBV7-9 and TRBJ2-5; unclear D gene. The V gene lost 6 bases and the J gene lost 5 bases, with 13 bases spanning the gap. Germline assignment: CDR1 SEHNR and CDR2 FQNEAQ (reference sequence). The CDR3 extends over 13 amino acids. CDR3 residues: CASSELLGETQYF. The CDR3 DNA is TGTGCCAGCAGTGAATTACTCGGCGAGACCCAGTACTTC.

This clonotype was recorded at least ten times. The chain uses TRBV20-1 and TRBJ1-1; unclear D gene. V lost 0 bases and J 1 base, leaving 6 bases between the germline ends. Germline lookup yields CDR1 DFQATT and CDR2 SNEGSKA (reference sequence). This CDR3 region has 13 residues. The CDR3 protein is CSARDQANTEAFF. As DNA, the CDR3 is TGCAGTGCTAGAGATCAAGCGAACACTGAAGCTTTCTTT.

The sample holds many counts of this clonotype. The chain couples TRBV24-1 to TRBJ2-6; D might be TRBD2 (6 bases). The CDR3 is 15 residues long. The germline V gene has CDR1 KGHDR and CDR2 SFDVKD. V was shortened by 6 bases and J by 0 bases, with 8 bases between the two germline ends. The CDR3 protein is CATSLGGSGANVLTF. CDR3 nucleotide sequence: TGTGCCACCAGTTTGGGGGGCTCTGGGGCCAACGTCCTGACTTTC.

To note about this clonotype: An end of the junction does not agree with germline; a read error may underlie this. V is TRBV29-1 and J is TRBJ1-2; D gene unclear. The CDR3 runs to 12 residues. Germline V gene sequence: CDR1 SQVTM, CDR2 ANQGSEA. Here the CDR3 DNA reads TGCAGCGGTGCTTTAGCTCCTTATGTCTACACCTTC. Amino acids: CSGALAPYVYTF.